This record looks at one T cell receptor beta chain sequence and its context. The source of the sample is a study of blood T cell repertoires in COVID-19. Study-level background: T cells, B-cell-depleted T cells, or PBMCs supplied cDNA or gDNA.

This CDR3 contains 15 residues. Germline V gene data show CDR1 as MRHNA and CDR2 as SNTAGT. V was shortened by 4 bases and J by 1 base, with 12 bases between the two germline ends. Under the authors' procedure: For nucleated cells, counts were estimated from reference gene primer amplification. Profiled with immunoSEQ multiplex PCR; TCRdb holds only in-frame clones, not every one. The V and J calls and the clone size are those of that table, but D and trimming were determined from the DNA. The sample has about 110,000 clones, 70% to 90% seen once. The clonotype originates from a middle-aged man with acute or convalescent COVID-19. The rearrangement links TRBV6-4 to TRBJ2-3; TRBD1 is a possible D gene (8 bases). Material: peripheral blood. The CDR3 nucleotides read TGTGCCAGCAGTGCACAGGGGGGGGGCACAGATACGCAGTATTTT. This codes for CASSAQGGGTDTQYF.